This T cell receptor (beta chain) emerged from a study of vaccination effects on CD4 cells after COVID-19. Sequencing followed a ViraFEST assay step that expanded antigen-specific CD4+ T cells with viral peptide pools. Isolating CD4+ T cells followed approximately ten days of culture. Vaccine recipients lacked prior SARS-CoV-2 infection and had negative nucleocapsid antibodies. Half of the medium was exchanged for IL-2 medium on both days 3 and 7. A note on this clone: The antigen is not known.

V was shortened by 9 bases and J by 6 bases, with 17 bases between the two germline ends. The V gene's germline CDR1 is MNHNY and CDR2 SVGAGI (reference sequence). This CDR3 has 13 residues. Assay used: immunoSEQ multiplex PCR; TCRdb lists only in-frame clones, some missing. The sample includes around 71,000 clones, roughly three quarters of them seen just once. This sequence originates from a human donor who received a COVID-19 vaccine. This specimen was CD4+ T cells from PBMCs cultured with HCoV-OC43 spike peptides, taken before COVID-19 vaccination. The sample's subset: HCoV-OC43 spike overlapping peptide pool stimulation. The V call is TRBV6-6, the J call TRBJ1-1, with D unresolved. The CDR3 sequence: CASIYGSAPEAFF. The CDR3 DNA reads TGTGCCAGTATTTACGGCTCGGCCCCTGAAGCTTTCTTT.